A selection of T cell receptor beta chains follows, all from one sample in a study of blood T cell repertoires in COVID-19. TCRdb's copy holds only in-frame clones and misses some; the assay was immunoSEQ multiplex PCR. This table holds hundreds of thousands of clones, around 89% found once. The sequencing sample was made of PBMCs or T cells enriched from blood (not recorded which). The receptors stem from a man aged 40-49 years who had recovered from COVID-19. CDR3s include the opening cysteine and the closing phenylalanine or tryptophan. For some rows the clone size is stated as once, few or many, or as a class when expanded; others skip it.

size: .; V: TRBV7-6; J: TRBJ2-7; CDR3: CASSLDLDTEQYF
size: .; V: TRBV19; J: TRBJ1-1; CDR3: CASSIVANEAFF
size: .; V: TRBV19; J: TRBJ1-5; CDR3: CASSFQTDRTDSNQPQHF
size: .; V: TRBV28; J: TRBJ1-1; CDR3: CASSLQGSGTEAFF
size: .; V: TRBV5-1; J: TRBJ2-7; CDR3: CASSLVAGGTYEQYF
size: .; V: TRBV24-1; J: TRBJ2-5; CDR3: CATSEALAGPQETQYF
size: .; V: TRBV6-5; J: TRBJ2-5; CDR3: CASNIFRGQETQYF
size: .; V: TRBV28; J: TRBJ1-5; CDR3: CASISMRDRERQPQHF
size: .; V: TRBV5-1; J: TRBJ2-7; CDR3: CASSGGLAGLLVAFEQYF
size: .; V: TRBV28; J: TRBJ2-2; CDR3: CASRPDSTGELFF
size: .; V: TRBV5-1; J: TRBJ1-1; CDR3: CASSPGQGRNTEAFF
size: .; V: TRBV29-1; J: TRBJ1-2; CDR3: CSVEDRGRPNYGYTF
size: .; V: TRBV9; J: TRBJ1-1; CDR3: CASSSRRDRGVGTEAFF
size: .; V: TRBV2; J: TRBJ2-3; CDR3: CASTKHSGSTDTQYF
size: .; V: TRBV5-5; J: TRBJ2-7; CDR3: CASSEYSVNEQYF
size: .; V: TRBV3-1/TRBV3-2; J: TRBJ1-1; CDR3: CASSHLTANTEAFF
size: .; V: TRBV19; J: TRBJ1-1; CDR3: CASSIRGLTEAFF
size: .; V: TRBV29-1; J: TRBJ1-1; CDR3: CSVRTGFGYTEAFF
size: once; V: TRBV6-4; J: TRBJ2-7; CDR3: CASSNRDRGPYEQYF
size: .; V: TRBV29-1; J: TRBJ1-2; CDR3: CSVGRDRENYGYTF
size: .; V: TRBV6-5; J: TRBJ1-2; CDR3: CASSYSFYQGPSGYTF
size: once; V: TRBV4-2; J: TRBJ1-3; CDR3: CASSLEYSHNSGNTIYF
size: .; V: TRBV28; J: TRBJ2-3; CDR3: CASVPRRGPSTDTQYF
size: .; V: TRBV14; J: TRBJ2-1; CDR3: CASSQNLGKQFF
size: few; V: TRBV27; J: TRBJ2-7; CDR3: CASSLSTGFPYEQYF
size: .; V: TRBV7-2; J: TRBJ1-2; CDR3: CASSTGGTGRNYGYTF
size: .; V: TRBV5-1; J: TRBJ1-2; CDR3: CASSLADRANNYGYTF
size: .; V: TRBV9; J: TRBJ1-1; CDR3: CASSVQGGSTEAFF
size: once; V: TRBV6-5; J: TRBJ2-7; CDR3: CASSLTGYDYEQYF
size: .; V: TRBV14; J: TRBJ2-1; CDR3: CASSRKLAGVSNEQFF
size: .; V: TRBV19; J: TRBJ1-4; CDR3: CASKTGPGPEKLFF
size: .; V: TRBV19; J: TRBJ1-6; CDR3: CASSMSSLNPIGGNSPLHF
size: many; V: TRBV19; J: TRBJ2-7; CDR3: CASSPQGTGNYEQYF
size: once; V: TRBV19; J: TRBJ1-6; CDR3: CATNEGTQSSPLHF
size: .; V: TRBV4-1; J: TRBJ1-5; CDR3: CASSQGQGLLSGNQPQHF
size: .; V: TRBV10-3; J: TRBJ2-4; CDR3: CAIRQGTGSDIQYF
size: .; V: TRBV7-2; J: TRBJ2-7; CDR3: CASSLTSGSDYEQYF
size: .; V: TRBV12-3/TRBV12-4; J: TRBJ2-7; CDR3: CASSFGHRYEQYF
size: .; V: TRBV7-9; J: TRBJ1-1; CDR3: CASSLGGRALNTEAFF
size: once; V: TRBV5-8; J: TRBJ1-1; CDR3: CASSAGQGFTEAFF
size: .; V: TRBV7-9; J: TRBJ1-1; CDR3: CASSLKRARDRGDTEAFF
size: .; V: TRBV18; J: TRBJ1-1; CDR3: CASQTMKTGASVEAFF